This T cell receptor beta chain derives from a study of T cell responses to AZD1222 COVID-19 vaccine. Study in general: Analysis merged second doses at about 4 or about 12 weeks. General study points: In all cases, repertoires were sampled only after the peak T cell response. When two AZD1222 doses had been given, Spike-specific TCR breadth and depth rose.

Regarding this clone: The antigen is undetermined.

Germline CDR1 is MGHRA and CDR2 is YSYEKL. CDR3 size: 16 residues. V shed 1 base and J shed 6 bases, with 15 bases lying between them. Clones were sequenced by immunoSEQ multiplex PCR, and TCRdb holds only the in-frame ones, with some missing. The sample carries roughly 150,000 clones, nearly 95% recorded once. The sequences come from peripheral blood, collected on day 0 of AZD1222 vaccination. The TCR comes from an adult in good health. This chain joins TRBV4-1 and TRBJ2-2; D is uncertain. CDR3 region: CASSQVDMGFPGELFF. The DNA for the CDR3 is TGCGCCAGCAGCCAAGTTGATATGGGTTTCCCCGGGGAGCTGTTTTTT.